A selection of T cell receptor beta chains follows, all from one sample in a study of blood T cell dynamics during melanoma immunotherapy. This table comes from immunoSEQ multiplex PCR, and its TCRdb copy is limited to in-frame clones, with some not included. The sample lists approximately 15,000 clones, approximately 83% occurring once. The specimen was blood, collected from a patient treated with checkpoint blockade. The source is a human donor with melanoma. CDR3s include the opening cysteine and the closing phenylalanine or tryptophan. The D gene is left open where the match is weak. Some rows have no size entry. The others give once, few or many, or a class for an expanded clone.

v_call	d_call	cdr3_length	j_call	clone_size	cdr3_aa	cdr3_nt
TRBV7-2	-	11	TRBJ2-1	-	CASSLTKEQFF	TGTGCCAGCAGCTTAACTAAAGAACAGTTCTTC
TRBV5-1	-	13	TRBJ2-3	-	CASSRETTDTQYF	TGCGCCAGCAGCCGAGAAACGACAGATACGCAGTATTTT
TRBV7-9	-	16	TRBJ2-7	-	CASSNGMRGSSYEQYF	TGTGCCAGCAGCAACGGGATGCGCGGAAGCTCCTACGAGCAGTACTTC
TRBV9	-	13	TRBJ1-2	-	CASSATGPTGCTF	TGTGCCAGCAGCGCGACAGGTCCAACCGGCTGCACCTTC
TRBV15	TRBD2	16	TRBJ2-1	-	CATSRSTSGRIGEQFF	TGTGCCACCAGCAGGTCCACTAGCGGGAGAATCGGTGAGCAGTTCTTC
TRBV27	-	16	TRBJ2-7	-	CASSFRRASSSYEQYF	TGTGCCAGCAGTTTCCGCCGGGCCTCATCATCATACGAGCAGTACTTC
TRBV28	-	11	TRBJ1-6	-	CASFSSSPLHF	TGTGCCAGTTTTTCGAGTTCACCCCTCCACTTT
TRBV28	-	16	TRBJ2-3	-	CASSGTGLGNSFTQYF	TGTGCCAGCAGTGGTACAGGGCTAGGTAACAGTTTCACGCAGTATTTT
TRBV11-2	-	19	TRBJ2-3	-	CASSLFRVSGRPSTDTQYF	TGTGCCAGCAGCTTATTCCGAGTCAGCGGAAGACCTAGCACAGATACGCAGTATTTT
TRBV18	-	13	TRBJ2-7	-	CASSRAATYEQYF	TGTGCCAGCTCACGCGCGGCAACCTACGAGCAGTACTTC
TRBV30	-	13	TRBJ2-5	-	CAWSARQDETQYF	TGTGCCTGGAGTGCCCGACAGGACGAGACCCAGTACTTC
TRBV4-3	-	15	TRBJ2-7	-	CASSQVSGDPYEQYF	TGCGCCAGCAGCCAAGTGAGCGGAGACCCCTACGAGCAGTACTTC
TRBV6-5	-	16	TRBJ1-6	few	CASSYSLQGSNSPLHF	TGTGCCAGCAGTTACTCCCTACAGGGCAGCAATTCACCCCTCCACTTT
TRBV7-2	-	14	TRBJ1-1	once	CASSFYQGNYEAFF	TGTGCCAGCAGCTTCTATCAGGGCAATTATGAAGCTTTCTTT
TRBV4-1	TRBD2	17	TRBJ2-7	-	CASSQEISGRGGDEQYF	TGCGCCAGCAGCCAAGAAATTAGCGGGAGAGGTGGGGACGAGCAGTACTTC
TRBV6-5	-	15	TRBJ1-2	-	CASSYSPGANYGYTF	TGTGCCAGCAGTTACTCGCCGGGGGCAAACTATGGCTACACCTTC
TRBV7-2	TRBD1	17	TRBJ2-7	-	CASSHPGGRGRTYEQYF	TGTGCCAGCAGCCACCCCGGGGGCAGGGGGCGCACCTACGAGCAGTACTTC
TRBV19	TRBD1	12	TRBJ2-7	-	CASRAGGAEQYF	TGTGCCAGTAGAGCAGGGGGCGCCGAGCAGTACTTC
TRBV7-9	TRBD2	16	TRBJ2-3	-	CASSLIPSGRTDTQYF	TGTGCCAGCAGCTTAATCCCTAGCGGGAGAACAGATACGCAGTATTTT
TRBV5-6	TRBD1	19	TRBJ2-2	-	CASRPRTGEKLLKTGELFF	TGTGCCAGCAGGCCGAGGACAGGGGAAAAATTGCTAAAAACCGGGGAGCTGTTTTTT
TRBV6-5	-	15	TRBJ2-7	-	CASSYVQGASYEQYF	TGTGCCAGCAGTTACGTACAAGGGGCTTCCTACGAGCAGTACTTC
TRBV15	-	13	TRBJ2-5	-	CATSRDRVETQYF	TGTGCCACCAGCAGAGACAGGGTCGAGACCCAGTACTTC
TRBV7-2	-	14	TRBJ1-6	-	CASSPRPGFSPLHF	TGTGCCAGCAGCCCTAGGCCGGGCTTTTCACCCCTCCACTTT
TRBV10-3	-	15	TRBJ1-1	-	CAISESRLSSTEAFF	TGTGCCATCAGTGAGTCGAGACTATCTAGCACTGAAGCTTTCTTT
TRBV7-2	TRBD1	13	TRBJ2-1	-	CASSRDRVNEQFF	TGTGCCAGCAGCAGGGACAGGGTCAATGAGCAGTTCTTC
TRBV10-2	-	13	TRBJ1-2	-	CASSESSHTGYTF	TGCGCCAGCAGTGAGTCGTCCCATACTGGCTACACCTTC
TRBV7-2	-	14	TRBJ2-1	once	CASSFGRGGYEQFF	TGTGCCAGCAGCTTCGGCAGGGGTGGGTATGAGCAGTTCTTC
TRBV7-8	TRBD1	14	TRBJ2-1	-	CASSSRQGGNEQFF	TGTGCCAGCAGCTCACGACAGGGTGGGAATGAGCAGTTCTTC
TRBV2	-	15	TRBJ2-1	-	CASIPLGTSYNEQFF	TGTGCCAGCATCCCCTTAGGGACCTCCTACAATGAGCAGTTCTTC
TRBV6-1	-	18	TRBJ2-1	few	CASSGTGASARSFNEQFF	TGTGCCAGCAGTGGGACAGGCGCTAGCGCCCGATCATTCAATGAGCAGTTCTTC
TRBV5-4	-	13	TRBJ2-2	-	CASSQDNTGELFF	TGCGCCAGCAGCCAAGACAACACCGGGGAGCTGTTTTTT
TRBV30	-	13	TRBJ2-5	-	CAWAKTGMETQYF	TGTGCCTGGGCCAAAACAGGGATGGAGACCCAGTACTTC
TRBV7-9	TRBD2	18	TRBJ2-3	-	CASSGTSGRAGSTDTQYF	TGTGCCAGCAGCGGGACTAGCGGGAGGGCCGGGAGCACAGATACGCAGTATTTT
TRBV9	TRBD1	16	TRBJ2-1	-	CASSVDTGVLYNEQFF	TGTGCCAGCAGCGTAGATACAGGGGTATTGTACAATGAGCAGTTCTTC
TRBV27	-	14	TRBJ2-1	-	CASSPRVRWGEQFF	TGTGCCAGCAGCCCTAGAGTGAGGTGGGGTGAGCAGTTCTTC
TRBV18	-	15	TRBJ1-3	-	CASSPATGRQNTIYF	TGTGCCAGCTCACCCGCGACAGGACGTCAAAACACCATATATTTT
TRBV28	-	15	TRBJ2-7	-	CASSFSPPGGYEQYF	TGTGCCAGCAGTTTTTCCCCCCCGGGCGGCTACGAGCAGTACTTC
TRBV7-2	-	12	TRBJ1-5	few	CASSLLGQPQHF	TGTGCCAGCAGCTTATTGGGGCAGCCCCAGCATTTT
TRBV6-6	-	13	TRBJ1-2	-	CASSYDPGVGYTF	TGTGCCAGCAGTTACGACCCGGGGGTCGGCTACACCTTC
TRBV5-1	TRBD2	13	TRBJ2-3	-	CASRLAGGNTQYF	TGCGCCAGTAGACTAGCGGGAGGGAATACGCAGTATTTT
TRBV7-3	-	15	TRBJ2-3	-	CASSFGPPGTDTQYF	TGTGCCAGCAGCTTCGGCCCTCCGGGCACAGATACGCAGTATTTT
TRBV27	TRBD2	16	TRBJ2-1	-	CASSRMLAGGSNEQFF	TGTGCCAGCAGTCGAATGCTAGCGGGAGGGAGCAATGAGCAGTTCTTC
TRBV28	-	13	TRBJ1-1	few	CASRSQANTEAFF	TGTGCCAGCCGGTCCCAGGCGAACACTGAAGCTTTCTTT
TRBV28	TRBD2	17	TRBJ2-1	-	CASSLVAGLAAYNEQFF	TGTGCCAGCAGTTTAGTCGCGGGACTAGCGGCATACAATGAGCAGTTCTTC
TRBV7-2	TRBD1	14	TRBJ2-7	-	CASSPRTGAYEQYF	TGTGCCAGCAGCCCGAGGACAGGGGCCTACGAGCAGTACTTC
TRBV27	-	17	TRBJ2-7	-	CASSSPSRGGSSYEQYF	TGTGCCAGCAGTTCCCCCTCCCGGGGTGGGAGCTCCTACGAGCAGTACTTC
TRBV19	-	14	TRBJ2-7	-	CASMSVQGVGEQYF	TGTGCCAGTATGTCGGTACAGGGAGTGGGCGAGCAGTACTTC
TRBV5-1	-	12	TRBJ1-2	-	CASSWGSGGYTF	TGCGCCAGCAGCTGGGGATCGGGCGGCTACACCTTC
TRBV2	-	11	TRBJ2-1	-	CASSGHNEQFF	TGTGCCAGCTCCGGACACAATGAGCAGTTCTTC
TRBV6-1	-	13	TRBJ2-7	-	CASSKPLSYEQYF	TGTGCCAGCAGTAAGCCCTTGTCCTACGAGCAGTACTTC
TRBV12-5	-	15	TRBJ2-1	-	CASGLAGAVYNEQFF	TGTGCTAGTGGTTTGGCGGGAGCGGTCTACAATGAGCAGTTCTTC
TRBV19	-	15	TRBJ1-1	-	CASSILPAMNTEAFF	TGTGCCAGTAGTATTCTACCGGCCATGAACACTGAAGCTTTCTTT
TRBV28	-	14	TRBJ1-6	once	CASSLLSFNSPLHF	TGTGCCAGCAGTTTACTCAGCTTTAATTCACCCCTCCACTTT
TRBV4-3	-	14	TRBJ2-1	-	CASSREGTVNEQFF	TGCGCCAGCAGCCGCGAAGGGACTGTCAATGAGCAGTTCTTC